These 23 T cell receptor beta chains were sequenced from one sample in a study of high-grade serous ovarian cancer treatment subgroups. Profiled with immunoSEQ multiplex PCR; TCRdb holds only in-frame clones, not every one. The sample lists approximately 3,700 clones, over 65% occurring once. Tumor samples were taken before definitive surgery or chemotherapy. Sample: tumor tissue. These receptors were taken from a human donor with high-grade serous ovarian cancer.

The chain has TRBV7-6 and TRBJ1-6, with D uncertain. V was cut by 5 bases and J by 10 bases, with 12 bases left in between. CDR1 is SGHVS and CDR2 is FNYEAQ in the germline V gene. The CDR3 has 13 residues. CDR3 nucleotide sequence: TGTGCCAGCAGCCCGTATAATTGGTCACCCCTCCACTTT. Translating gives CASSPYNWSPLHF.

This clone was seen only a few times. The chain combines TRBV19 with TRBJ2-3; D remains ambiguous. The CDR3 runs to 14 residues. Germline V gene sequence: CDR1 LNHDA, CDR2 SQIVND (reference sequence). The germline V and J ends were trimmed by 5 bases and 0 bases, with 9 bases remaining between them. The CDR3 here is CASSRSASTDTQYF. CDR3 DNA: TGTGCCAGTAGTCGGTCCGCTAGCACAGATACGCAGTATTTT.

This chain joins TRBV2 and TRBJ1-5, with no clear D. CDR1 and CDR2 from the germline V gene are SNHLY and FYNNEI. This CDR3 region has 13 residues. The ends were cut back, 3 bases at V and 4 bases at J, with 7 bases in the middle. The CDR3 is CASSERENQPQHF. The CDR3, as DNA: TGTGCCAGCAGTGAGAGGGAGAATCAGCCCCAGCATTTT.

The chain uses TRBV7-8 and TRBJ2-7; 7 bases are shared with TRBD2. The CDR3 totals 14 residues. V gave up 5 bases and J gave up 5 bases; unmatched junction bases: 9. Germline V gives CDR1 SGHVS, CDR2 FQNEAQ. This CDR3 reads CASSPRPAGNEQYF. CDR3 in DNA: TGTGCCAGCAGCCCGCGGCCAGCGGGGAACGAGCAGTACTTC.

This clone has just a few counts. The chain is built from TRBV5-4 and TRBJ1-3; TRBD1 might be the D (6 bases). V was cut by 4 bases and J by 1 base, with 9 bases left in between. CDR1 is SGHNT and CDR2 is YYREEE in the germline V gene (reference sequence). This CDR3 comprises 14 residues. The CDR3 coding sequence is TGTGCCAGCAGCCCGACAGGATCTGGAAACACCATATATTTT. This translates into CASSPTGSGNTIYF.

This chain joins TRBV10-3 and TRBJ2-3; the D gene is possibly TRBD1 (5 bases). The germline V gene encodes CDR1 ENHRY and CDR2 SYGVKD. The CDR3 spans 14 residues. Trimming took 4 bases from V and 3 from J, leaving 11 bases between them. The CDR3 DNA reads TGTGCCATCAGTGGGACCCAGGGAACAGATACGCAGTATTTT. Its translation: CAISGTQGTDTQYF.

The chain combines TRBV6-1 with TRBJ1-2; 7 bases are a match to TRBD1. CDR1 MNHNS and CDR2 SASEGT come from the germline V gene. V gave up 6 bases and J gave up 8 bases; unmatched junction bases: 12. CDR3 size: 14 residues. The CDR3 is CASRGSDRVGGYTF. The CDR3 DNA reads as TGTGCCAGCAGAGGAAGCGACAGGGTTGGCGGCTACACCTTC.

This clone appeared once. The chain uses TRBV28 and TRBJ1-6; a possible D gene is TRBD1 (5 bases). Germline CDR1 is MDHEN and CDR2 is SYDVKM. The CDR3 length is 15 residues. V lost 9 bases, J lost 3 bases, and 15 bases lay in between. This chain's CDR3 is CASGAPAGYNSPLHF. Written as DNA, the CDR3 is TGTGCCAGTGGGGCCCCGGCCGGCTATAATTCACCCCTCCACTTT.

V and J are TRBV7-3 and TRBJ2-7, with D perhaps matching TRBD1 (6 bases). In germline, CDR1 is SGHTA, CDR2 FQGTGA. This CDR3 is built from 15 residues. V was shortened by 4 bases and J by 2 bases, with 15 bases between the two germline ends. CDR3 DNA sequence: TGTGCCAGCAGCTCCCCCGGACAGCGACCCTACGAGCAGTACTTC. This encodes CASSSPGQRPYEQYF.

The count of this clone is one. V and J are TRBV14 and TRBJ2-1; D call uncertain. The CDR3 contains 11 residues. The V and J ends lost 1 base and 10 bases respectively, with 5 bases between them. The germline V gene has CDR1 SGHDN and CDR2 FVKESK. The CDR3, as DNA: TGTGCCAGCAGCCAAGCAATCGAGCAGTTCTTC. Translated, it gives CASSQAIEQFF.

The V and J genes are TRBV9 and TRBJ2-1, with 9 bases aligning to TRBD2. Germline loops: CDR1 SGDLS, CDR2 YYNGEE. J lost 5 bases, V lost 4 bases, and 4 bases had no gene match. CDR3 length equals 14 residues. CDR3 residues: CASSTAGGDNEQFF. The CDR3 DNA reads as TGTGCCAGCAGCACCGCGGGGGGGGACAATGAGCAGTTCTTC.

V is TRBV5-4 and J is TRBJ1-2; D not resolved. Germline V CDR1 and CDR2: SGHNT, YYREEE (reference sequence). The CDR3 consists of 15 residues. The germline V and J ends were trimmed by 2 bases and 1 base, with 12 bases remaining between them. The CDR3 DNA is TGTGCCAGCAGCTTCTCCAGGAGATTTAACTATGGCTACACCTTC. As protein: CASSFSRRFNYGYTF.

The chain employs TRBV5-6 and TRBJ2-5; the D call may be TRBD1 or TRBD2 (5 bases each). Trimming took off 0 bases at V and 4 bases at J, with 13 bases between the two ends. CDR1 SGHDT and CDR2 YYEEEE come from the germline V gene. The CDR3 is made up of 15 amino acids. CDR3 sequence (DNA): TGTGCCAGCAGCTTGGTCGGGACGCCCCGAGAGACCCAGTACTTC. It codes for CASSLVGTPRETQYF.

The genes are TRBV5-1 and TRBJ1-6; no reliable D call. CDR3 length equals 16 residues. CDR1 SGHRS and CDR2 YFSETQ come from the germline V gene. V was trimmed by 4 bases and J by 0 bases, leaving 11 bases between them. The CDR3 nucleotides are TGCGCCAGCAGCCCGCGCGGGAGCTCCTATAATTCACCCCTCCACTTT. Encoded protein: CASSPRGSSYNSPLHF.

This clone has just a few counts. This chain uses TRBV4-1 with TRBJ2-2; 8 bases agree with TRBD1. The germline V gene encodes CDR1 MGHRA and CDR2 YSYEKL. The V and J ends lost 4 bases and 0 bases, in that order; junction bases with no gene match: 7. This CDR3 is built from 17 residues. The CDR3 DNA sequence: TGCGCCAGCAGCCGCCCCGGACAGGGACCGAACACCGGGGAGCTGTTTTTT. Protein sequence: CASSRPGQGPNTGELFF.

This chain uses TRBV7-8 with TRBJ2-7; 8 positions agree with TRBD1. The CDR3 is 17 residues long. J was trimmed by 4 bases and V by 2 bases; bases with no gene match: 13. The V gene's germline CDR1 is SGHVS and CDR2 FQNEAQ. In DNA form, the CDR3 reads TGTGCCAGCAGCTTAAGAACCCGTCCGGGACAGGATTACGAGCAGTACTTC. Residues: CASSLRTRPGQDYEQYF.

This clone was detected a few times. The chain has TRBV5-5 and TRBJ2-2; D is perhaps TRBD2 (5 bases). CDR3 size: 15 residues. The V end lost 4 bases, the J end lost 3 bases, and 13 bases lay between the germline ends. Germline V lookup: CDR1 SGHKS, CDR2 YYEKEE (reference sequence). The CDR3: CASSLQSGYTGELFF. The CDR3 DNA reads as TGTGCCAGCAGCCTGCAGTCGGGGTACACCGGGGAGCTGTTTTTT.

The gene calls are TRBV9 and TRBJ2-3, with TRBD2 identical over 12 bases. V was clipped by 0 bases and J by 3 bases; unmatched bases: 2. Germline lookup yields CDR1 SGDLS and CDR2 YYNGEE. The CDR3 spans 16 residues. The chain's CDR3 is CASSVGGTSGTDTQYF. The DNA for the CDR3 is TGTGCCAGCAGCGTAGGTGGGACTAGCGGGACAGATACGCAGTATTTT.

The CDR3 loop reads CASSQEFRGWYTEAFF. The CDR3 nucleotides read TGCGCCAGCAGCCAAGAATTCAGGGGTTGGTACACTGAAGCTTTCTTT. The rearrangement uses TRBV4-1 and TRBJ1-1; tentatively, D is TRBD1 (6 bases). V was trimmed by 0 bases and J by 3 bases, leaving 14 bases between them. CDR1 and CDR2 from the germline V gene are MGHRA and YSYEKL. The CDR3 totals 16 residues.

This clone is a singleton in its sample. The rearrangement joins TRBV5-5 to TRBJ2-7; unclear D gene. This CDR3 is built from 13 residues. Germline V gene sequence: CDR1 SGHKS, CDR2 YYEKEE (reference sequence). Trimming cost V 4 bases and J 2 bases, with 10 bases left between them. CDR3 residues: CASSSAPPYEQYF. CDR3 nucleotide sequence: TGTGCCAGCAGCAGCGCCCCCCCCTACGAGCAGTACTTC.

J is TRBJ2-3 and V is TRBV6-6, with 8 positions matching TRBD2. Germline lookup yields CDR1 MNHNY and CDR2 SVGAGI (reference sequence). The CDR3 is made up of 16 amino acids. J lost 0 bases, V lost 4 bases, and 6 bases had no gene match. CDR3 nucleotide sequence: TGTGCCAGCAGTTTTGCGGGGGGCACTAGCACAGATACGCAGTATTTT. Amino acid sequence: CASSFAGGTSTDTQYF.

The chain employs TRBV5-1 and TRBJ2-7, with 8 nucleotides matching TRBD1. The junction had 2 bases not matched to a gene; V was cut back by 3 bases and J by 3 bases. Germline loops: CDR1 SGHRS, CDR2 YFSETQ. The CDR3 has 13 residues. CDR3 coding DNA: TGCGCCAGCAGCTCCACAGGGGGCTACGAGCAGTACTTC. It yields the protein CASSSTGGYEQYF.

The J gene is TRBJ1-2, the V gene TRBV5-6; the D is unclear. This CDR3 comprises 15 residues. V shed 3 bases and J shed 1 base, with 13 bases lying between them. Germline V gene data show CDR1 as SGHDT and CDR2 as YYEEEE. CDR3 in amino acids: CASSSIGTLNYGYTF. DNA for the CDR3: TGTGCCAGCAGCTCCATAGGCACACTTAACTATGGCTACACCTTC.